These T cell receptor beta chains were read from a single sample in a study of identical twins. TCRdb called the 5' RACE reads again in MiXCR, with one record for every CDR3 protein. The table records a few hundred thousand distinct CDR3 sequences, more than 9% of them present only once. These data also formed part of another study, on yellow fever vaccine responses in identical twins.

Specimen: PBMCs. All receptors derive from a woman aged 18-29 years in good health. The conserved cysteine and the conserved F or W are not part of the CDR3 here. Fields, in order: V gene, J gene, D gene, CDR3 protein. A D gene is named only where the DNA matches it firmly.

>TRBV3-1|TRBJ2-3|TRBD2
ASSPVAGAGDTQY
>TRBV11-2|TRBJ2-1|TRBD2
ASSPGAGGPSNEQF
>TRBV10-2|TRBJ2-3|.
ASRDWDTDTQY
>TRBV25-1|TRBJ1-5|.
ATSSPHGINQPQH
>TRBV5-1|TRBJ2-7|TRBD2
ASSRRLAQASYEQY
>TRBV5-1|TRBJ2-2|.
ASSPEGGVGAGELF
>TRBV4-1|TRBJ2-2|TRBD1
ASSQVFTGGEDGELF
>TRBV12-3/TRBV12-4|TRBJ2-6|.
ASSFYEGFPGANVLT
>TRBV4-3|TRBJ2-1|TRBD2
ASSQDRLAGGPF
>TRBV3-1|TRBJ2-4|.
ASSQAGVGDIQY
>TRBV12-3/TRBV12-4|TRBJ2-1|.
ASRGRGYNEQF
>TRBV28|TRBJ2-3|TRBD1
ASSLPGQSTDTQY
>TRBV4-1|TRBJ2-2|TRBD1
ASSHTGTGSTGELF
>TRBV20-1|TRBJ1-5|.
SAMTGFNQPQH
>TRBV6-1|TRBJ2-5|.
ATLTPGLQETQY
>TRBV28|TRBJ2-3|.
ASSSLSGLSTDTQY
>TRBV20-1|TRBJ2-5|.
SATTLRSGTQY
>TRBV20-1|TRBJ2-3|TRBD1
SKRGTGSTDTQY
>TRBV12-3/TRBV12-4|TRBJ1-2|TRBD1
ASSALTGGKGGYT
>TRBV7-3|TRBJ2-4|TRBD1
ASSKKGQGFGVQY
>TRBV3-1|TRBJ2-7|TRBD1
ATSRGTGGAEQY
>TRBV7-9|TRBJ1-1|.
ASSLGQVNTEAF
>TRBV29-1|TRBJ2-7|.
SVVGLGYEQY
>TRBV12-3/TRBV12-4|TRBJ2-3|TRBD1
ASTPGTGGLTDTQY
>TRBV6-1|TRBJ1-2|.
ASSSDSANYGYT
>TRBV5-1|TRBJ2-7|TRBD2
ASSVQRELYPEQY
>TRBV4-3|TRBJ2-1|TRBD2
ASSQRIAGEYYEQF